This T cell receptor beta chain is drawn from a study of shared clonotypes between healthy human individuals (dated by TCRdb to between 2020 and 2021). As for the study more broadly: A few men and a couple of women, aged 18 to 49 years, made up the cohort. To estimate repertoire size and how much clonotype sharing occurs between individuals, the study deeply sequenced the blood TCR repertoires of five healthy adults. Different laboratories and diverse techniques were used to prepare libraries and sequence TCR repertoires, to increase sequencing depth and limit assay-specific biases. Leukapheresis yielded between about 0.85 and 9 billion PBMCs per donor. Overall study results and their limits: Sampling was restricted to blood, and TCR repertoires in tissue are likely to differ from TCR repertoires in blood. Pairwise subsampling indicated that sequencing depth was expected to affect the degree of clonotype sharing among donors. The small number of donors limited the genetic and exposure-history diversity represented.

Using the deep immunoSEQ assay, TCR CDR3 regions were amplified from genomic DNA by multiplex PCR. Extracted genomic DNA from each cell subset was distributed evenly across all wells of several immunoSEQ 96-well plates, and each plate was treated as a replicate. For unsorted PBMC, approximately 0.3 ug of genomic DNA, equivalent to around 30,000 T cell genomes, went into each replicate PCR. Unsorted PBMC genomic DNA was sequenced across ten immunoSEQ deep assay plates. Purified libraries were measured with a Qubit 3.0 fluorometer, size-checked on a Bioanalyzer 2100, and measured again with the KAPA Library Quantification kit. Every immunoSEQ 96-well plate was sequenced on a dedicated single-read 150-cycle Illumina NextSeq 550 flow cell. In the original analysis: Because only junctional sequences without quality scores were contained in the immunoSEQ output, filtering matching that applied to full-length reads could not be performed. To assign V/J genes and CDR3, sequences were annotated against IMGT germline references using PyIR, a Python wrapper for IgBLAST v1.9. Reads with weak V/J assignments (E-value above 1e-6), missing CDR3, stop codons, out-of-frame junctions, or ambiguous translated residues were removed. V3J clonotypes were defined as sequences sharing an identical inferred V gene, J gene, and CDR3 amino acid sequence. To compute the percentage overlap between repertoires, the number of shared unique clonotypes was divided by the size of the smaller repertoire. Repertoire richness was assessed with RTK rarefaction, the Chao1 estimator, and Recon v2.1 estimates of unobserved clonotypes. The immuneACCESS repertoire file appears here via TCRdb, limited to in-frame rearrangements. These files lack a portion of the clones; in checked studies, under half of the deficit traces to unresolved V genes, and the cause of the others is not known. For V, J and clone size, that table is used; D and trimming come from the DNA. The sample includes roughly 500,000 clones, with over 70% observed a single time. The ten largest clones take up about 13% of the sample.

Compared with germline, V lacks 3 bases and J lacks 4 bases; bases without a gene match: 6. CDR1 and CDR2 are drawn from the germline V gene: MNHNS, SASEGT. The CDR3 holds 15 amino acids from the cysteine to the phenylalanine. Just the 45-base CDR3 DNA is kept, in frame starting at base 1. Regarding this clone: The target of this receptor is not known. Per-base quality was not reported, and no clone a single base away is much larger than it.

The donors were healthy, HIV-negative adults with no recently reported acute infections or vaccinations. Every donor was a Caucasian adult living in Nashville, Tennessee, USA. For unsorted samples, tens of millions of PBMCs were counted, and genomic DNA was extracted using the QIAamp DNA Blood Mini kit. After blood collection by leukapheresis, PBMCs were isolated using Ficoll-Histopaque density gradient centrifugation and then cryopreserved in the vapor phase of liquid nitrogen. The origin of this receptor is a woman aged 40 to 55 in good health. Some clones in this sample may be carry-over from other donors' samples. The chain is assembled from TRBV6-1 and TRBJ1-5, and TRBD1 matches 7 of the central bases. Sequences were obtained from PBMCs. Here is the DNA: TGTGCCAGCAGTGATATCGACAGGGTTAATCAGCCCCAGCATTTT. This sequence encodes CASSDIDRVNQPQHF.